A selection of T cell receptor beta chains follows, all from one sample in a study of response to subunit inactivated influenza vaccine. TCRdb recomputed calls from the RT-PCR reads with MiXCR, one row per CDR3 protein. The table includes some 800,000 distinct CDR3 sequences, 21% detected once. The material sequenced was PBMCs from blood, taken roughly 5 days after vaccination. These TCRs come from a man aged 45-65 years who received an inactivated influenza vaccine. CDR3s include the opening cysteine and the closing phenylalanine or tryptophan. D genes are given only for firm matches. Size tells how often a clone was seen (once, few, many) or the class of an expanded clone, and some rows leave it out.

j_gene: TRBJ1-2
v_gene: TRBV12-3/TRBV12-4
abundance: NA
d_gene: NA
CDR3nt: TGTGCCAGCAGAGTGGGAGGGAGCGGTGGCTACACCTTC
CDR3aa: CASRVGGSGGYTF

j_gene: TRBJ1-1
v_gene: TRBV20-1
abundance: many
d_gene: NA
CDR3nt: TGCAGTGCTGTACCGGGACTTAACACTGAAGCTTTCTTT
CDR3aa: CSAVPGLNTEAFF

j_gene: TRBJ1-6
v_gene: TRBV6-5
abundance: NA
d_gene: NA
CDR3nt: TGTGCCAGCAGTTACGGTGGGACAAATAATTCACCCCTCCACTTT
CDR3aa: CASSYGGTNNSPLHF

j_gene: TRBJ1-6
v_gene: TRBV20-1
abundance: NA
d_gene: NA
CDR3nt: TGCAGTGCTAGAGATGAGGGACCCAACAGATCCTATAATTCACCCCTCCACTTT
CDR3aa: CSARDEGPNRSYNSPLHF

j_gene: TRBJ2-2
v_gene: TRBV7-2
abundance: many
d_gene: NA
CDR3nt: TGTGCCAGCAGCTTAAGCGGCAGTACGAACACCGGGGAGCTGTTTTTT
CDR3aa: CASSLSGSTNTGELFF

j_gene: TRBJ1-6
v_gene: TRBV12-3/TRBV12-4
abundance: NA
d_gene: TRBD1
CDR3nt: TGTGCCAGCAGGGGGACAGGGGCTCCCCTTTCACCCCTCCACTTT
CDR3aa: CASRGTGAPLSPLHF

j_gene: TRBJ1-1
v_gene: TRBV12-3/TRBV12-4
abundance: NA
d_gene: NA
CDR3nt: TGTGCCAGCAGTTTAGTCGGTAGGGGTATTTCAACTATGAACACTGAAGCTTTCTTT
CDR3aa: CASSLVGRGISTMNTEAFF

j_gene: TRBJ1-1
v_gene: TRBV12-3/TRBV12-4
abundance: few
d_gene: TRBD1
CDR3nt: TGTGCCAGCAGACCCCGACAGGGGTGGACTGAAGCTTTCTTT
CDR3aa: CASRPRQGWTEAFF

j_gene: TRBJ2-2
v_gene: TRBV5-5
abundance: NA
d_gene: NA
CDR3nt: TGTGCCAGCAGCTTGGCTAGCGCCGGGGAGCTGTTTTTT
CDR3aa: CASSLASAGELFF

j_gene: TRBJ1-1
v_gene: TRBV20-1
abundance: NA
d_gene: TRBD1
CDR3nt: TGCAGTGCTAGGGGTTCCGGGACAGGGCGCACTGAAGCTTTCTTT
CDR3aa: CSARGSGTGRTEAFF

j_gene: TRBJ1-1
v_gene: TRBV20-1
abundance: few
d_gene: TRBD1
CDR3nt: TGCAGTGCTTATGACAGGGACACTGAAGCTTTCTTT
CDR3aa: CSAYDRDTEAFF

j_gene: TRBJ1-5
v_gene: TRBV7-2
abundance: few
d_gene: NA
CDR3nt: TGTGCCAGCAGCTTAGCCCCGGACTATCAGCCCCAGCATTTT
CDR3aa: CASSLAPDYQPQHF

j_gene: TRBJ2-1
v_gene: TRBV7-9
abundance: NA
d_gene: NA
CDR3nt: TGTGCCAGCAGCTTTTATGGGGGGCCTATTGGGAATGAGCAGTTCTTC
CDR3aa: CASSFYGGPIGNEQFF

j_gene: TRBJ2-1
v_gene: TRBV11-2
abundance: few
d_gene: NA
CDR3nt: TGTGCCAGCAGCTTAGTAGTGGTCTTCGGTGAGCAGTTCTTC
CDR3aa: CASSLVVVFGEQFF

j_gene: TRBJ2-1
v_gene: TRBV5-1
abundance: few
d_gene: TRBD1
CDR3nt: TGCGCCAGCAGCTCGGACCGCGGGACAGGAATCGACAATGAGCAGTTCTTC
CDR3aa: CASSSDRGTGIDNEQFF

j_gene: TRBJ1-2
v_gene: TRBV29-1
abundance: NA
d_gene: NA
CDR3nt: TGCAGCGCCCTCCAACCGGACGGACTAAACTATGGCTACACCTTC
CDR3aa: CSALQPDGLNYGYTF

j_gene: TRBJ2-1
v_gene: TRBV6-5
abundance: few
d_gene: NA
CDR3nt: TGTGCCAGCAGAAACCGGGCCCTCGAGCAGTTCTTC
CDR3aa: CASRNRALEQFF

j_gene: TRBJ2-3
v_gene: TRBV24-1
abundance: few
d_gene: NA
CDR3nt: TGTGCCACCAGTGACCCCGGGGTGGTAGGGGCAGATACGCAGTATTTT
CDR3aa: CATSDPGVVGADTQYF

j_gene: TRBJ2-1
v_gene: TRBV29-1
abundance: many
d_gene: TRBD2
CDR3nt: TGCAGCGTTGATGAGCGGGGTCACAATGAGCAGTTCTTC
CDR3aa: CSVDERGHNEQFF

j_gene: TRBJ1-2
v_gene: TRBV7-2
abundance: NA
d_gene: TRBD1
CDR3nt: TGTGCCAGCAGCCTTGGACAGGGAGTGAGGGATGGCTACACCTTC
CDR3aa: CASSLGQGVRDGYTF

j_gene: TRBJ1-1
v_gene: TRBV5-6
abundance: few
d_gene: TRBD1
CDR3nt: TGTGCCAGCAGCTTGTGGGACAGGATGAACACTGAAGCTTTCTTT
CDR3aa: CASSLWDRMNTEAFF

j_gene: TRBJ2-2
v_gene: TRBV6-6
abundance: NA
d_gene: NA
CDR3nt: TGTGCCAGCACCCACGGGCTCGGGGAGCTGTTTTTT
CDR3aa: CASTHGLGELFF

j_gene: TRBJ2-2
v_gene: TRBV2
abundance: NA
d_gene: NA
CDR3nt: TGTGCCAGCAGTGAGGGGACGAGGAGGGGGCGAAAGACCGGGGAGCTGTTTTTT
CDR3aa: CASSEGTRRGRKTGELFF

j_gene: TRBJ2-7
v_gene: TRBV12-3/TRBV12-4
abundance: many
d_gene: TRBD2
CDR3nt: TGTGCCAGCAGTTTAGCTAGCGGGGGGAACGAGCAGTACTTC
CDR3aa: CASSLASGGNEQYF

j_gene: TRBJ2-3
v_gene: TRBV3-1
abundance: few
d_gene: TRBD1
CDR3nt: TGTGCCAGCAGCCCGGGGACAGGGGGCGCCTGGGGTGGCACAGATACGCAGTATTTT
CDR3aa: CASSPGTGGAWGGTDTQYF

j_gene: TRBJ2-3
v_gene: TRBV9
abundance: NA
d_gene: NA
CDR3nt: TGTGCCAGCAGCGTTGGGGTGGGGGGCGGCACAGATACGCAGTATTTT
CDR3aa: CASSVGVGGGTDTQYF

j_gene: TRBJ2-2
v_gene: TRBV12-3/TRBV12-4
abundance: NA
d_gene: NA
CDR3nt: TGTGCCAGCAGGGTGGGGGGGGCTCCTTCCGGGGAGCTGTTTTTT
CDR3aa: CASRVGGAPSGELFF

j_gene: TRBJ2-7
v_gene: TRBV11-2
abundance: NA
d_gene: TRBD1
CDR3nt: TGTGCCAGCAGCTTAACCGACAGGGGGCCTTCCTACGTGCAGTACTTC
CDR3aa: CASSLTDRGPSYVQYF

j_gene: TRBJ2-5
v_gene: TRBV10-3
abundance: NA
d_gene: NA
CDR3nt: TGTGCCATCAGTGAGTCCCAAACCCAAGAGACCCAGTACTTC
CDR3aa: CAISESQTQETQYF

j_gene: TRBJ2-6
v_gene: TRBV3-1
abundance: once
d_gene: NA
CDR3nt: TGTGCCAGCAGCCAAGAGGGGCTTGTCTCTGGGGCCAACGTCCTGACTTTC
CDR3aa: CASSQEGLVSGANVLTF

j_gene: TRBJ2-3
v_gene: TRBV5-6
abundance: NA
d_gene: NA
CDR3nt: TGTGCCAGCAGCTTATTGGGTCGGGCTAGCGGCACAGATACGCAGTATTTT
CDR3aa: CASSLLGRASGTDTQYF

j_gene: TRBJ2-7
v_gene: TRBV6-1
abundance: NA
d_gene: TRBD1
CDR3nt: TGTGCCAGCAGTGAAGCTAGGGGGCTCACGTACGAGCAGTACTTC
CDR3aa: CASSEARGLTYEQYF

j_gene: TRBJ2-1
v_gene: TRBV7-6
abundance: NA
d_gene: NA
CDR3nt: TGTGCCAGCAGCTTATCCGGACAATCGGTTGAGTTCTTC
CDR3aa: CASSLSGQSVEFF

j_gene: TRBJ2-1
v_gene: TRBV7-9
abundance: NA
d_gene: TRBD2
CDR3nt: TGTGCCAGCAGCCATCCCCCTACGGGAGGGGCCTACAATGAGCAGCTCTTC
CDR3aa: CASSHPPTGGAYNEQLF

j_gene: TRBJ2-7
v_gene: TRBV27
abundance: NA
d_gene: TRBD2
CDR3nt: TGTGCCAGCAGTTCCGGCCGCCGGGACTACGCTCGCGAGCAGTACTTC
CDR3aa: CASSSGRRDYAREQYF

j_gene: TRBJ2-2
v_gene: TRBV9
abundance: few
d_gene: TRBD2
CDR3nt: TGTGCCAGCAGCGTAGCCCCCCGGGGGGCGAACACCGGGGAGCTGTTTTTT
CDR3aa: CASSVAPRGANTGELFF

j_gene: TRBJ2-7
v_gene: TRBV6-5
abundance: many
d_gene: TRBD2
CDR3nt: TGTGCCAGCAGTTACTCTCCAGCGGGGGGCAACGAGCAGTACTTC
CDR3aa: CASSYSPAGGNEQYF

j_gene: TRBJ2-7
v_gene: TRBV12-3/TRBV12-4
abundance: few
d_gene: NA
CDR3nt: TGTGCCAGCACCCTAGGAGGGGGAGAGCAGTACTTC
CDR3aa: CASTLGGGEQYF

j_gene: TRBJ2-7
v_gene: TRBV9
abundance: few
d_gene: NA
CDR3nt: TGTGCCAGCAGCGTAGCGGATCGGTTCTACGAGCAGTACTTC
CDR3aa: CASSVADRFYEQYF

j_gene: TRBJ2-1
v_gene: TRBV5-8
abundance: NA
d_gene: TRBD2
CDR3nt: TGTGCCAGCAGCTTTGAGACTAGCGGGTTGATTGAGCAGTTCTTC
CDR3aa: CASSFETSGLIEQFF